This T cell receptor (beta chain) was sequenced in a study of blood T cell repertoires in COVID-19. Clones were sequenced by immunoSEQ multiplex PCR, and TCRdb holds only the in-frame ones, with some missing. The sample consists of about 330,000 clones, roughly 87% of them appearing once. J lost 7 bases, V lost 6 bases, and 12 bases had no gene match. CDR1 is SQVTM, CDR2 ANQGSEA, per germline. This CDR3 has 15 amino acids. Sequenced: PBMCs or T cells enriched from blood (not recorded which). The receptor was isolated from a woman aged 25-40 years who had recovered from COVID-19. This chain links TRBV29-1 with TRBJ2-1; 10 bases match TRBD1. The CDR3 region has the DNA TGCAGCGTCCAGACAGGGGGCCGGGCGGGGAATGAGCAGTTCTTC. It yields the protein CSVQTGGRAGNEQFF.